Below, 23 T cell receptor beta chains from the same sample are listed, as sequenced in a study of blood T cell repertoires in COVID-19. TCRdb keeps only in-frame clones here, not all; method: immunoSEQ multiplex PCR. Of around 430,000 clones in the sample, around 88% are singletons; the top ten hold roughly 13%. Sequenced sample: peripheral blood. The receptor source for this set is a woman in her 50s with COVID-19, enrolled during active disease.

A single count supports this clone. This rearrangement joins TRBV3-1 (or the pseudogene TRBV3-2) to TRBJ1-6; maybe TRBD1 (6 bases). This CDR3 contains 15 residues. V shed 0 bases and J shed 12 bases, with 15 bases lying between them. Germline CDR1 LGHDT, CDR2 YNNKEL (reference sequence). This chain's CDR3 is CASSQDQGQGRPLHF. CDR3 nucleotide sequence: TGTGCCAGCAGCCAAGATCAGGGGCAGGGCAGACCCCTCCACTTT.

The CDR3: CASSLGTGGHGYTF. The CDR3 bases are TGTGCCAGTAGTTTGGGGACAGGGGGCCATGGCTACACCTTC. The chain uses TRBV19 and TRBJ1-2, with 12 bases identical to TRBD1. The CDR3 contains 14 residues. CDR1 and CDR2 from the germline V gene are LNHDA and SQIVND (reference sequence). Germline trimming cut 5 bases from V and 6 bases from J; bases unmatched to any gene: 4.

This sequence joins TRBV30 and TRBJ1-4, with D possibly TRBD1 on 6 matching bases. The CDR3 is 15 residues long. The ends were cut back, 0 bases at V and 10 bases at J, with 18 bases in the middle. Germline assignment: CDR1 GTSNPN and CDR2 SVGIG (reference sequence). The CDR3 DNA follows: TGTGCCTGGAGTGTAAAGGACAGTCCGAGGGGAAAACTGTTTTTT. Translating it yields CAWSVKDSPRGKLFF.

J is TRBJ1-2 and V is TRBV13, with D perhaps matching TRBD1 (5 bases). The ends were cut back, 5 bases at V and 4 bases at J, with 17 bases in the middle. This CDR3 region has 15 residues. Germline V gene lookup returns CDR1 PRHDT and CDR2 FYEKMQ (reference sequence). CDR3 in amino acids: CASSPLQDHIYGYTF. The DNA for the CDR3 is TGTGCCAGCAGCCCTTTACAGGATCACATCTATGGCTACACCTTC.

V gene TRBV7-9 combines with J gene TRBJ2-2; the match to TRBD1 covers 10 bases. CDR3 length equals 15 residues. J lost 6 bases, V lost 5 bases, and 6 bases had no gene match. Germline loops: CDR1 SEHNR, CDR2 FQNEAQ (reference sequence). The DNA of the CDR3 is TGTGCCAGCAGCCTTTGGGACAGGGGTGCCGGGGAGCTGTTTTTT. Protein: CASSLWDRGAGELFF.

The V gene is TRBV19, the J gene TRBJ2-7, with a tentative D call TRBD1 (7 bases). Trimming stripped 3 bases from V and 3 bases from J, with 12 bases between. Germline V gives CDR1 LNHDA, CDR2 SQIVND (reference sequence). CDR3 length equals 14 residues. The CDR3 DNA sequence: TGTGCCAGTAGTATCGCGGGACAGTTCTACGAGCAGTACTTC. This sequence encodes CASSIAGQFYEQYF.

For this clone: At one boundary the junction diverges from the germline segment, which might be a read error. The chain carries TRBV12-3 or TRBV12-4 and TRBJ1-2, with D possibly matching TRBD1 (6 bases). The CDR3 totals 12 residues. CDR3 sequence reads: CASRLGQYGYTF. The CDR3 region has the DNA TGTGCCAGCAGATTAGGACAGTATGGCTACACCTTC.

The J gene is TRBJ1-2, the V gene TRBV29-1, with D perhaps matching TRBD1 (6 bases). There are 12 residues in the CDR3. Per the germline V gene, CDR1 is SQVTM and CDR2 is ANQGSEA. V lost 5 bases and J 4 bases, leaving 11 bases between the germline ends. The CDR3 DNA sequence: TGCAGCGTTCGCGGACAGTCCTATGGCTACACCTTC. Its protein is CSVRGQSYGYTF.

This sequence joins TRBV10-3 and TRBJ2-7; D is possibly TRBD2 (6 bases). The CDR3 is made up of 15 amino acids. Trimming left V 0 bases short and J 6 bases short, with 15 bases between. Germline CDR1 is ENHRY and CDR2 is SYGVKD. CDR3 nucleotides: TGTGCCATCAGTGAGTCGTGGGGAGGAGGAGGCGAGCAGTACTTC. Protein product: CAISESWGGGGEQYF.

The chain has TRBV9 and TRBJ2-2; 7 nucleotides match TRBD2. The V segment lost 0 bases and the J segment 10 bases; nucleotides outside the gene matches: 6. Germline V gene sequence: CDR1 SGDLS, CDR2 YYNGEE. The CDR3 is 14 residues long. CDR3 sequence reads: CASSVGTSGQELFF. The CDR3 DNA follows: TGTGCCAGCAGCGTAGGGACTAGTGGACAGGAGCTGTTTTTT.

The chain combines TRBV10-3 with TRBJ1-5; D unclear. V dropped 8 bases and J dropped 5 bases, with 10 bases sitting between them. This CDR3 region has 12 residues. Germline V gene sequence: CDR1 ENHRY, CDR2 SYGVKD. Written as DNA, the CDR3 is TGTGCCATCGGTCAGGATTATCAGCCCCAGCATTTT. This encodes CAIGQDYQPQHF.

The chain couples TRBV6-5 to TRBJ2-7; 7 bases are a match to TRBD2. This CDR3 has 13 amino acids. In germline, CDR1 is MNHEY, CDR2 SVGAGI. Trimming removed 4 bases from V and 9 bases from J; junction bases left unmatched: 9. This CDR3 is CASSFSGTTRQYF. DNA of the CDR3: TGTGCCAGCAGTTTTTCCGGGACTACGAGGCAGTACTTC.

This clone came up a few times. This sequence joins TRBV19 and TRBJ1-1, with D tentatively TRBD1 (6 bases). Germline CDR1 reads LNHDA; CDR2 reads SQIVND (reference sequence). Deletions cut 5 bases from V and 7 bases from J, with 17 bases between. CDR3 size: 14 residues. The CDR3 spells CASSAITGSGEAFF. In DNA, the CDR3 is TGTGCCAGTAGTGCAATAACAGGGTCGGGTGAAGCTTTCTTT. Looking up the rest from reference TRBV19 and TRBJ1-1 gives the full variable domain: DGGITQSPKYLFRKEGQNVTLSCEQNLNHDAMYWYRQDPGQGLRLIYYSQIVNDFQKGDIAEGYSVSREKKESFPLTVTSAQKNPTAFYLCASSAITGSGEAFFGQGTRLTVV.

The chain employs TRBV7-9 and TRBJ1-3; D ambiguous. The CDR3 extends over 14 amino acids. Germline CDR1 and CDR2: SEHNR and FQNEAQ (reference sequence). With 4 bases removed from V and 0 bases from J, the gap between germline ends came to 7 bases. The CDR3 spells CASSSTNSGNTIYF. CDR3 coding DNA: TGTGCCAGCAGCTCCACTAACTCTGGAAACACCATATATTTT.

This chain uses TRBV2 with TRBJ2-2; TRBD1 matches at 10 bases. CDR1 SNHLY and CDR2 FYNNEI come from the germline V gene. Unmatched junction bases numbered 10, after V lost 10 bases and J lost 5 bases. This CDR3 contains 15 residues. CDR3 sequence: CAIRTGTGVTGELFF. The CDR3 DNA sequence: TGTGCCATCCGCACCGGGACAGGGGTGACCGGGGAGCTGTTTTTT.

CDR3 protein: CASRRQGVSREPQHF. In nucleotides, the CDR3 is TGTGCCAGTAGGCGACAGGGGGTTTCTAGGGAGCCCCAGCATTTT. This sequence joins TRBV19 and TRBJ1-5, with TRBD1 matching 9 bases. There are 15 residues in the CDR3. Germline V gene lookup returns CDR1 LNHDA and CDR2 SQIVND (reference sequence). The J segment lost 8 bases and the V segment lost 6 bases, leaving 11 bases of the junction unmatched. Based on the CDR3 plus reference TRBV19 and TRBJ1-5, the full variable domain is DGGITQSPKYLFRKEGQNVTLSCEQNLNHDAMYWYRQDPGQGLRLIYYSQIVNDFQKGDIAEGYSVSREKKESFPLTVTSAQKNPTAFYLCASRRQGVSREPQHFGDGTRLSIL.

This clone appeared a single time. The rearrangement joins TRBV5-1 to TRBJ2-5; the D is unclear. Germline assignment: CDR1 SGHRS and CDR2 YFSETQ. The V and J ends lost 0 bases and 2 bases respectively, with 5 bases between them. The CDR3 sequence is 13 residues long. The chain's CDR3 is CASSLELQETQYF. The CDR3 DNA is TGCGCCAGCAGCTTGGAGCTTCAAGAGACCCAGTACTTC.

This CDR3 reads CATSPQGADTQYF. As DNA, the CDR3 is TGTGCCACCAGTCCCCAGGGGGCAGATACGCAGTATTTT. The V gene is TRBV24-1, the J gene TRBJ2-3; 7 nucleotides align to TRBD1. The CDR3 is 13 residues long. Losses at the gene ends were 6 bases for V and 4 bases for J; bases not matched to a gene: 3. Looked up from germline, CDR1 is KGHDR and CDR2 is SFDVKD.

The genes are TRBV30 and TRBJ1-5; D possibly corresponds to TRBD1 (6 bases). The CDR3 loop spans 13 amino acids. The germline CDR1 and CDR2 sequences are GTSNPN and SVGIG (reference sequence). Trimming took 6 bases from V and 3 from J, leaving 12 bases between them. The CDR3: CACSDSTNQPQHF. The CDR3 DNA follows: TGTGCCTGTTCGGACAGTACCAATCAGCCCCAGCATTTT.

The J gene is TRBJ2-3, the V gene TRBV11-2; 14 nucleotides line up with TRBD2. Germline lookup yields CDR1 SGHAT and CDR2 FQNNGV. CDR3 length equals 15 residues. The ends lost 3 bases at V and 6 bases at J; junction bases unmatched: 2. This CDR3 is CASSLTSGGVDTQYF. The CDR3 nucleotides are TGTGCCAGCAGCTTGACTAGCGGGGGGGTGGATACGCAGTATTTT.

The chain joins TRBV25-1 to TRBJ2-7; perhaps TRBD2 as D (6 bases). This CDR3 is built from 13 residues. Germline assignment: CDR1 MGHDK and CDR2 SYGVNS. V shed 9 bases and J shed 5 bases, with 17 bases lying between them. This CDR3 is CARTLPEGNEQYF. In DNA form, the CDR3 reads TGTGCCAGAACCCTGCCGGAGGGGAACGAGCAGTACTTC.

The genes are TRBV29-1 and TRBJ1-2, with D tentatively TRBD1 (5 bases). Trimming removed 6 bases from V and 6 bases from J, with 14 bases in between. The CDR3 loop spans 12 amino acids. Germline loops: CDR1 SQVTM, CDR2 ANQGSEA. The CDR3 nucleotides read TGCAGCGTAACAGGACTAGTGGATGGCTACACCTTC. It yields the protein CSVTGLVDGYTF.

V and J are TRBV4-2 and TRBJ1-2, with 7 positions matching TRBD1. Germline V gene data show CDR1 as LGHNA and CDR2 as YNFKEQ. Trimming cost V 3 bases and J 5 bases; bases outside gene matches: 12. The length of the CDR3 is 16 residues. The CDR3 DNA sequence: TGTGCCAGCAGCCAGGCGGGACAGCGACCACAGTATGGCTACACCTTC. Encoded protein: CASSQAGQRPQYGYTF.